This T cell receptor beta chain was recovered during a study of beta chain features in type 1 diabetes. This clone has a handful of counts. Its target is unknown. Expressed TCRB transcripts got sequenced, as all isolated RNA was reverse transcribed. Sequencing used immunoSEQ multiplex PCR; TCRdb keeps in-frame clones, though not all of them. The sample shows about 150,000 clones, under 9.5% of them seen only once. Study-level results: Type 1 diabetes patients had moderately but significantly shorter TCRB CDR3s in all four CD4+ subsets.

Germline CDR1 is MNHEY and CDR2 is SMNVEV (reference sequence). The CDR3 has 17 residues. The V and J ends lost 4 bases and 6 bases, in that order; junction bases with no gene match: 8. The source of this sequence is a man between 18 and 29 years old with type 1 diabetes. The chain employs TRBV27 and TRBJ2-1; 14 positions match TRBD2. The specimen was central memory CD4+ T cells from blood. Here the CDR3 DNA reads TGTGCCAGCAGTTCCCCCGGACTAGCGGGAGGTCTCAATGAGCAGTTCTTC. Translated, it gives CASSSPGLAGGLNEQFF.